This paragraph reports one T cell receptor beta chain. Its target is not known. Profiled with immunoSEQ multiplex PCR; TCRdb holds only in-frame clones, not every one. The sample lists tens of thousands of clones, 90% seen once, with about 0.7% in the top ten. V lost 5 bases to trimming and J lost 4 bases, with 15 bases between them. CDR3 length: 15 residues. CDR1 and CDR2 from the germline V gene are SGHTA and FQGNSA. The entry originates in a study of OX40 agonist ivuxolimab in advanced cancers. Findings and limits, study-wide: Both CD4+ and CD8+ T cell populations in blood had undergone clonal expansion by week 6 at 0.1 to 3.0 mg/kg.

Sequencing used CD4+ or CD8+ T cells sorted from blood, obtained in a trial of the OX40 agonist ivuxolimab. The chain uses TRBV7-2 and TRBJ2-1; D perhaps matches TRBD2 (6 bases). This receptor was obtained from an adult with an advanced solid tumor such as melanoma, head and neck, liver or kidney cancer. CDR3 protein: CASSPDGEVYNEQFF. In DNA form, the CDR3 reads TGTGCCAGCAGCCCTGACGGGGAGGTTTACAATGAGCAGTTCTTC.